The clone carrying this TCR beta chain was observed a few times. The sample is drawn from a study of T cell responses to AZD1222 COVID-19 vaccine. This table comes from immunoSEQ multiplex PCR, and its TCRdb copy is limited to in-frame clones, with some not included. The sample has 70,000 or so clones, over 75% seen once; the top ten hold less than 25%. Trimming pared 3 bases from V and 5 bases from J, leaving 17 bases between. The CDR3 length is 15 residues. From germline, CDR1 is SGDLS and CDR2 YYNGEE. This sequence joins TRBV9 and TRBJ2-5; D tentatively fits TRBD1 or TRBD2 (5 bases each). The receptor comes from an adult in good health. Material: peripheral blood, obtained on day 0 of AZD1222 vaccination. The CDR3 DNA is TGTGCCAGCAGCGCCCGGGACCAGGTGTGGGAGACCCAGTACTTC. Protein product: CASSARDQVWETQYF.